Shown below are 27 T cell receptor beta chains from a single sample sequenced in a study of lymphopenia after photon versus proton radiotherapy. Profiling relied on immunoSEQ multiplex PCR, and the TCRdb table lists in-frame clones only, not all of them. Of around 17,000 clones in the sample, around 80% are singletons; the top ten hold roughly 20%. The specimen was peripheral blood, collected from a patient treated with proton-based radiotherapy. Receptors were obtained from a man aged 65 to 85 with pancreatic cancer.

This chain connects TRBV29-1 to TRBJ1-1, with D perhaps TRBD1 (5 bases). This CDR3 comprises 13 residues. CDR1 and CDR2 from the germline V gene are SQVTM and ANQGSEA. V was pared by 6 bases and J by 4 bases, with 15 bases between. The CDR3 DNA reads as TGCAGCGTGAAGGGGCCGGGGAGCACTGAAGCTTTCTTT. The encoded protein is CSVKGPGSTEAFF.

The chain joins TRBV11-2 to TRBJ2-7; D not resolved. From germline, CDR1 is SGHAT and CDR2 FQNNGV. CDR3 length: 18 amino acids. Between the trimmed V and J ends, which lost 2 bases and 0 bases, there was a span of 20 bases. The CDR3 DNA sequence: TGTGCCAGCAGCTTACTTAGCCTTAGACGGAGTAACTCCTACGAGCAGTACTTC. This gives the protein CASSLLSLRRSNSYEQYF.

V and J are TRBV11-1 and TRBJ2-2; D remains unclear. Germline V gene lookup returns CDR1 SGHAT and CDR2 FQDESV (reference sequence). The CDR3 extends over 14 amino acids. Trimming removed 3 bases from V and 1 base from J, with 6 bases in between. CDR3 amino acids: CASSFPENTGELFF. The DNA for the CDR3 is TGTGCCAGCAGCTTCCCGGAGAACACCGGGGAGCTGTTTTTT.

This CDR3 is CASSQDLGGSGNQPQHF. In nucleotides, the CDR3 is TGCGCCAGCAGCCAAGATTTAGGGGGGTCGGGGAATCAGCCCCAGCATTTT. V gene TRBV4-1 combines with J gene TRBJ1-5; D might be TRBD1 (6 bases). CDR3 length: 17 residues. Germline CDR1 is MGHRA and CDR2 is YSYEKL. Trimming took 0 bases from V and 4 from J, leaving 16 bases between them.

This clone came up once. The chain uses TRBV15 and TRBJ2-7; 9 nucleotides align to TRBD1. The CDR3 length is 17 residues. Germline lookup yields CDR1 LNHNV and CDR2 YYDKDF (reference sequence). Trimming at V came to 1 base and at J to 1 base, leaving 8 bases not matched to a gene. CDR3 coding DNA: TGTGCCACCAGCAGAGGAAACAGGGGGCGGGGTTCCTACGAGCAGTACTTC. Translated: CATSRGNRGRGSYEQYF.

This clone was found once. The chain couples TRBV7-9 to TRBJ2-1; 9 bases fit TRBD1. CDR1 SEHNR and CDR2 FQNEAQ come from the germline V gene (reference sequence). There are 15 residues in the CDR3. The V and J ends lost 5 bases and 5 bases, in that order; junction bases with no gene match: 7. The CDR3 here is CASSPLQGADNEQFF. Written as DNA, the CDR3 is TGTGCCAGCAGCCCCCTACAGGGGGCCGACAATGAGCAGTTCTTC.

This sequence joins TRBV9 and TRBJ1-6; maybe TRBD1 (6 bases). V lost 3 bases to trimming and J lost 1 base, with 11 bases between them. CDR1 and CDR2 (germline): SGDLS, YYNGEE. CDR3 length: 16 residues. In nucleotides, the CDR3 is TGTGCCAGCAGCGCCCGACAGGAGTCCTATAATTCACCCCTCCACTTT. Translating it yields CASSARQESYNSPLHF.

CDR3 amino acids: CASSAGTGANYGYTF. Written as DNA, the CDR3 is TGTGCCAGCAGCGCCGGGACAGGGGCTAACTATGGCTACACCTTC. The V call is TRBV5-4, the J call TRBJ1-2; 10 bases line up with TRBD1. The CDR3 is 15 residues long. V was pared by 4 bases and J by 0 bases, with 3 bases of the junction left unmatched. Germline values: CDR1 SGHNT, CDR2 YYREEE (reference sequence).

V and J are TRBV7-2 and TRBJ1-2, with 10 bases aligning to TRBD1. The CDR3 runs to 16 residues. Looked up from germline, CDR1 is SGHTA and CDR2 is FQGNSA. Trimming cost V 4 bases and J 5 bases; bases outside gene matches: 10. The CDR3 bases are TGTGCCAGCAGCTCGACAGGGGGCTTAAGGGAGTATGGCTACACCTTC. Amino acids: CASSSTGGLREYGYTF. Variable domain in full (rest from reference TRBV7-2 and TRBJ1-2): GAGVSQSPSNKVTEKGKDVELRCDPISGHTALYWYRQSLGQGLEFLIYFQGNSAPDKSGLPSDRFSAERTGGSVSTLTIQRTQQEDSAVYLCASSSTGGLREYGYTFGSGTRLTVV.

A few counts support this clone. The V gene is TRBV5-6, the J gene TRBJ1-2; D gene ambiguous. Germline-derived CDR1 and CDR2 are SGHDT and YYEEEE. The length of the CDR3 is 14 residues. V was pared by 1 base and J by 8 bases, with 15 bases between. The CDR3 nucleotides read TGTGCCAGCAGCTTGCCCCACCAGGCGGGCGGCTACACCTTC. Its translation: CASSLPHQAGGYTF. Drawing the rest from reference TRBV5-6 and TRBJ1-2, the complete variable domain is DAGVTQSPTHLIKTRGQQVTLRCSPKSGHDTVSWYQQALGQGPQFIFQYYEEEERQRGNFPDRFSGHQFPNYSSELNVNALLLGDSALYLCASSLPHQAGGYTFGSGTRLTVV.

In its sample, this clone was seen once. The gene calls are TRBV18 and TRBJ2-5; tentative D call: TRBD1 (5 bases). V was trimmed by 5 bases and J by 1 base, leaving 11 bases between them. This CDR3 has 14 residues. Germline V CDR1 and CDR2: KGHSH, LQKENI. CDR3 loop: CASSYDSSQETQYF. CDR3 coding DNA: TGTGCCAGCTCATACGACAGTTCCCAAGAGACCCAGTACTTC.

This clone was detected only once. The chain recombines TRBV5-1 with TRBJ2-1; 8 positions agree with TRBD2. The CDR3 totals 15 residues. The germline V gene has CDR1 SGHRS and CDR2 YFSETQ. V lost 2 bases, J lost 6 bases, and 7 bases stayed unmatched. CDR3 amino acids: CASSFKKREFNEQFF. The CDR3, as DNA: TGCGCCAGCAGCTTTAAAAAGCGGGAGTTCAATGAGCAGTTCTTC.

V usage is TRBV11-3 and J usage is TRBJ2-7; D uncertain. V lost 3 bases and J 0 bases, leaving 12 bases between the germline ends. The CDR3 is made up of 15 amino acids. Germline loops: CDR1 SGHNT, CDR2 YENEEA. The CDR3 DNA reads TGTGCCAGCAGCTTGAGCCGGGTTTCCTCCTACGAGCAGTACTTC. Protein product: CASSLSRVSSYEQYF.

The chain has TRBV4-1 and TRBJ1-2; unclear D gene. The CDR3 is 14 residues long. CDR1 MGHRA and CDR2 YSYEKL come from the germline V gene. Trimming removed 4 bases from V and 1 base from J, with 10 bases in between. The CDR3 sequence is CASSRPQDNYGYTF. CDR3 bases: TGCGCCAGCAGCCGTCCTCAGGATAACTATGGCTACACCTTC.

The chain has TRBV7-9 and TRBJ1-4; D perhaps matches TRBD1 (5 bases). Germline V gene sequence: CDR1 SEHNR, CDR2 FQNEAQ (reference sequence). Trimming left V 1 base short and J 8 bases short, with 11 bases between. CDR3 length: 14 residues. The CDR3 coding sequence is TGTGCCAGCAGCTTAGAGGGACGAGGGGAAAAACTGTTTTTT. Translating it yields CASSLEGRGEKLFF.

The chain is built from TRBV5-4 and TRBJ1-1; D not certain. This CDR3 has 12 amino acids. V lost 4 bases and J 7 bases, leaving 11 bases between the germline ends. Per germline, CDR1 SGHNT and CDR2 YYREEE (reference sequence). The CDR3 loop is CASSQLGSEAFF. In DNA form, the CDR3 reads TGTGCCAGCAGCCAGTTGGGCAGTGAAGCTTTCTTT.

The chain couples TRBV29-1 to TRBJ2-7, with TRBD2 as a possible D gene (5 bases). In germline, CDR1 is SQVTM, CDR2 ANQGSEA. The CDR3 is 14 residues long. V was shortened by 4 bases and J by 3 bases, with 16 bases between the two germline ends. CDR3 coding DNA: TGCAGCGTTGTAGTTGGACTCTCCTTCTACGAGCAGTACTTC. Protein: CSVVVGLSFYEQYF.

The rearrangement links TRBV7-4 to TRBJ2-7; D gene uncertain. Trimming took 1 base from V and 4 from J, leaving 2 bases between them. Germline V gene sequence: CDR1 SGHVT, CDR2 SQSDAQ. This CDR3 region has 11 residues. CDR3 sequence reads: CASSLVYEQYF. In DNA, the CDR3 is TGTGCCAGCAGCTTAGTGTACGAGCAGTACTTC.

This chain links TRBV15 with TRBJ1-5, with a possible D match to TRBD1 (5 bases). CDR1 LNHNV and CDR2 YYDKDF come from the germline V gene (reference sequence). The ends were cut back, 6 bases at V and 0 bases at J, with 6 bases in the middle. There are 13 residues in the CDR3. CDR3 sequence: CATRGDSNQPQHF. The DNA of the CDR3 is TGTGCCACCAGGGGGGATAGCAATCAGCCCCAGCATTTT.

The genes are TRBV28 and TRBJ2-4; possibly TRBD1 for D (6 bases). The CDR3 has 15 residues. In germline, CDR1 is MDHEN, CDR2 SYDVKM. The V end was cut by 6 bases, the J end by 0 bases, with 12 bases between. The CDR3 DNA reads as TGTGCCAGCAGACCCCGGACAGTAGCCAAAAACATTCAGTACTTC. Its translation is CASRPRTVAKNIQYF.

This clone came up once. The chain is built from TRBV6-1 and TRBJ2-3; 7 bases are a match to TRBD2. The CDR3 is made up of 15 amino acids. CDR1 is MNHNS and CDR2 is SASEGT in the germline V gene. Trimming removed 7 bases from V and 4 bases from J; junction bases left unmatched: 11. In nucleotides, the CDR3 is TGTGCCAGCACTACTCGGTCAGCGGGACCAGATACGCAGTATTTT. The encoded protein is CASTTRSAGPDTQYF.

This clone was seen a single time. This chain links TRBV4-1 with TRBJ2-7; TRBD1 matches 9 bases. The CDR3 is made up of 14 amino acids. In germline, CDR1 is MGHRA, CDR2 YSYEKL. Trimming cost V 4 bases and J 2 bases; bases outside gene matches: 3. CDR3 sequence: CASSLGQGTYEQYF. CDR3 coding DNA: TGCGCCAGCAGCCTGGGACAGGGTACCTACGAGCAGTACTTC.

CDR3 residues: CASSLGQEGKGNIYEQYF. For the CDR3, the DNA is TGTGCCAGCAGCTTAGGACAGGAAGGGAAGGGTAATATCTACGAGCAGTACTTC. The gene calls are TRBV11-2 and TRBJ2-7; D possibly corresponds to TRBD1 (6 bases). The CDR3 totals 18 residues. Germline CDR1 reads SGHAT; CDR2 reads FQNNGV. With 1 base removed from V and 3 bases from J, the gap between germline ends came to 22 bases.

The chain employs TRBV11-3 and TRBJ2-2, with 8 bases that match TRBD1. Looked up from germline, CDR1 is SGHNT and CDR2 is YENEEA. J lost 1 base, V lost 1 base, and 2 bases had no gene match. The CDR3 is made up of 16 amino acids. The DNA for the CDR3 is TGTGCCAGCAGCTTAGTTGGGACAGGGAACACCGGGGAGCTGTTTTTT. This translates into CASSLVGTGNTGELFF. The entire variable domain, with the rest obtained from reference TRBV11-3 and TRBJ2-2, is as follows: EAGVVQSPRYKIIEKKQPVAFWCNPISGHNTLYWYLQNLGQGPELLIRYENEEAVDDSQLPKDRFSAERLKGVDSTLKIQPAELGDSAVYLCASSLVGTGNTGELFFGEGSRLTVL.

This chain connects TRBV19 to TRBJ1-3, with 7 positions matching TRBD1. This CDR3 has 17 residues. The junction had 12 bases not matched to a gene; V was cut back by 5 bases and J by 2 bases. Germline V gene sequence: CDR1 LNHDA, CDR2 SQIVND (reference sequence). The CDR3 region is CASSLEGQAFTGNTIYF. The CDR3 DNA reads as TGTGCCAGTAGTTTGGAAGGACAGGCCTTTACTGGAAACACCATATATTTT.

This clone has a handful of counts. The rearrangement uses TRBV5-6 and TRBJ1-2; D is unclear. Trimming stripped 3 bases from V and 5 bases from J, with 11 bases between. CDR1 and CDR2 from the germline V gene are SGHDT and YYEEEE. This CDR3 region has 13 residues. Here the CDR3 reads CASSYRRPYGYTF. CDR3 bases: TGTGCCAGCAGCTATAGACGCCCATATGGCTACACCTTC.

The chain joins TRBV19 to TRBJ1-2; a weak D match, TRBD1 (6 bases). Trimming stripped 6 bases from V and 6 bases from J, with 23 bases between. The CDR3 extends over 16 amino acids. Germline CDR1 LNHDA, CDR2 SQIVND (reference sequence). CDR3 DNA: TGTGCCAGTAGCCCTACTCAGACAGGAGGCAATGATGGCTACACCTTC. Its protein is CASSPTQTGGNDGYTF.